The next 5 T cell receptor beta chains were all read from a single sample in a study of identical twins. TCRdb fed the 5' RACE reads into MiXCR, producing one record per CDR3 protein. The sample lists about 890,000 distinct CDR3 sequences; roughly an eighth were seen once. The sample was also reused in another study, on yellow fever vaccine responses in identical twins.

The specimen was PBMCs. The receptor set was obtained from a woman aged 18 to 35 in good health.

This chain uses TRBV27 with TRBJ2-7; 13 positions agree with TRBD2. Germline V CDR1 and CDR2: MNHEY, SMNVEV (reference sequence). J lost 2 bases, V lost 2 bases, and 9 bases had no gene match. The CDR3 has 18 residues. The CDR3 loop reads CASSLVGLAGMTAYEQYF. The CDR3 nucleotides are TGTGCCAGCAGTTTAGTGGGACTAGCGGGAATGACGGCCTACGAGCAGTACTTC.

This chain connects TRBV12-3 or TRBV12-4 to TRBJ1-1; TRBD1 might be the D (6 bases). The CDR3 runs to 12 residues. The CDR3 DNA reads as TGTGCAGACAGGCAGGGGAACACTGAAGCTTTCTTT. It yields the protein CADRQGNTEAFF.

For the CDR3, the DNA is TGCAGTTCGGATGGGAATGGCTACACCTTC. Its protein product is CSSDGNGYTF. V usage is TRBV20-1 and J usage is TRBJ1-2; D ambiguous. CDR1 and CDR2 (germline): DFQATT, SNEGSKA (reference sequence). Trimming removed 8 bases at V and 6 bases at J, with 10 bases between. The CDR3 is made up of 10 amino acids.

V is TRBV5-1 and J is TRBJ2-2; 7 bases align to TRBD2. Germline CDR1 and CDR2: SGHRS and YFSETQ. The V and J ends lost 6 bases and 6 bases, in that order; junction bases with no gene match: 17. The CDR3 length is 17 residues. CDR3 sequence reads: CASTRKLAATDAGELFF. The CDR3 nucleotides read TGCGCCAGCACCCGGAAGCTAGCGGCGACCGATGCCGGGGAGCTGTTTTTT.

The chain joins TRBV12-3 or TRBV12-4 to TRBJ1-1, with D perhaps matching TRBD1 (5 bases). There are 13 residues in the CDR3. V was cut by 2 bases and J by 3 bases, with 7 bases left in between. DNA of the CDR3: TGTGCCAGCAGTTTACCAGGGTACACTGAAGCTTTCTTT. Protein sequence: CASSLPGYTEAFF.